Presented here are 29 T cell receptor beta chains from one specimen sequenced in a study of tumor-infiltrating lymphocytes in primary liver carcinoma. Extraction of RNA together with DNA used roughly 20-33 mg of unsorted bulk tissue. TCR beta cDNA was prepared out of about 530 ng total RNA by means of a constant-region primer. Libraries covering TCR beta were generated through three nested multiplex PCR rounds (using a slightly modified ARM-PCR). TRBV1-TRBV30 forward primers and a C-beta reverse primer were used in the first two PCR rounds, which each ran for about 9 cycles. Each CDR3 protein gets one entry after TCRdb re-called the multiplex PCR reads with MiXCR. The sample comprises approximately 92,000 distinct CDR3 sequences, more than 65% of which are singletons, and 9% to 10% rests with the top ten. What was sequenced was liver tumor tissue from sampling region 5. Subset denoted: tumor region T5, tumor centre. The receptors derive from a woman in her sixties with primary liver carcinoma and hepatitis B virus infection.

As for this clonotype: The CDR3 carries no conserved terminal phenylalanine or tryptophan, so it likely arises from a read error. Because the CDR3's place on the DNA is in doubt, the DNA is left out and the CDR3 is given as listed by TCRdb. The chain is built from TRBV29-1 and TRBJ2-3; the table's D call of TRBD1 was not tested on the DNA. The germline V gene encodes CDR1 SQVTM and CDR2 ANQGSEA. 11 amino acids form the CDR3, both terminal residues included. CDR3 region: CNVADREIVYY.

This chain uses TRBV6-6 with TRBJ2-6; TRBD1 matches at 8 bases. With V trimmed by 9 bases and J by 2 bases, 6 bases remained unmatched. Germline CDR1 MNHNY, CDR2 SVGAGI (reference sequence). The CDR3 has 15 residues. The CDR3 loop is CASNLQGAGANVLTF. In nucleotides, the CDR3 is TGTGCCAGTAACCTACAGGGGGCTGGGGCCAACGTCCTGACTTTC.

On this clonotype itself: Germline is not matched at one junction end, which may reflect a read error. CDR3 in DNA: TGTGCCAACAGCCCTATTGGGAAGACCCAGTACTTC. It codes for CANSPIGKTQYF. J is TRBJ2-5 and V is TRBV11-2; D gene uncertain. The CDR3 totals 12 residues. CDR1 is SGHAT, CDR2 FQNNGV, per germline.

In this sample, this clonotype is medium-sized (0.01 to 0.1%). In DNA, the CDR3 is TGTGCCAGCAGCTCGCAAACCGGACGAAATGAAAAACTGTTTTTT. Translating gives CASSSQTGRNEKLFF. The chain uses TRBV11-2 and TRBJ1-4; unclear D gene. The ends were cut back, 4 bases at V and 5 bases at J, with 14 bases in the middle. The CDR3 has 15 residues. CDR1 and CDR2 (germline): SGHAT, FQNNGV.

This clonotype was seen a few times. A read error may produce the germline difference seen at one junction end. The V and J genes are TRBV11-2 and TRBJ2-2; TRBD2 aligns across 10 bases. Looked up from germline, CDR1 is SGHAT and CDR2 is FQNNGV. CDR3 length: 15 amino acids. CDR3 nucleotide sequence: TGCGCCAGCAGCCGGGCTAGCGGGAGCGGCGGGGGGCTGTTTTTT. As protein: CASSRASGSGGGLFF.

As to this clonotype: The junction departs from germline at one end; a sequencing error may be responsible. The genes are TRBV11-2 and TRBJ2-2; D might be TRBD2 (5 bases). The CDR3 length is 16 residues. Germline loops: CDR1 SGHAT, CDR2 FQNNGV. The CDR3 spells CTSSDGRNTNIGELFF. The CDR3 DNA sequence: TGTACCAGCAGCGACGGACGCAACACGAACATCGGGGAACTGTTTTTT.

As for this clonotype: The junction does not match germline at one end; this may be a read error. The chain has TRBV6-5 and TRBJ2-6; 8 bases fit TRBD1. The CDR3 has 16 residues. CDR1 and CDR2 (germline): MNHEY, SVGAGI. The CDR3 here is CDSSRQGNSGANVLTF. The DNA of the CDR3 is TGTGACAGCAGCAGACAGGGGAATTCTGGGGCCAATGTCCTGACTTTC.

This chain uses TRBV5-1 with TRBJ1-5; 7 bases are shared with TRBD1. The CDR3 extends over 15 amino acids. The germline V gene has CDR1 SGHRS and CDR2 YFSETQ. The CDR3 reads CISSKGTDPNQPQHF. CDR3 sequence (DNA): TGCATCAGCAGCAAGGGGACAGATCCCAATCAGCCCCAGCATTTT.

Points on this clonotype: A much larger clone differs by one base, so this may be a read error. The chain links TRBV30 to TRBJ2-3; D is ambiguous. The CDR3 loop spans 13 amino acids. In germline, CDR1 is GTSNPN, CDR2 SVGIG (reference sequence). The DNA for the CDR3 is TGTGCCAGGAGTGCGGCAGGCACAGATACGCAGTATTTT. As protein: CARSAAGTDTQYF.

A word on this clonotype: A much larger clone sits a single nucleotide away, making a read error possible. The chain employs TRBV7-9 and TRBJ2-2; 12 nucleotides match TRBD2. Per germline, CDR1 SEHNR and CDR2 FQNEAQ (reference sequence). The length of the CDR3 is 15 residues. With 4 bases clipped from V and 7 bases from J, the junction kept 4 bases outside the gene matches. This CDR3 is CASSSGLAGIGELFF. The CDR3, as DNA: TGTGCCAGCAGCTCGGGACTAGCGGGTATCGGGGAGCTGTTTTTT.

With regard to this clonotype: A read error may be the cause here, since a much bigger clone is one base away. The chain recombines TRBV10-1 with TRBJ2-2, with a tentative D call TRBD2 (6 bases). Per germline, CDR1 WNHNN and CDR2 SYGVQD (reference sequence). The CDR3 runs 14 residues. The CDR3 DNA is TGCGGCAGCAGAAGCGGGCCGAACACCGGGGAGCTGTTTTTT. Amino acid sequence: CGSRSGPNTGELFF.

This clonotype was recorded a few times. CDR3 protein: CASSEQGAIYQPQHF. In DNA, the CDR3 is TGTGCCAGCAGTGAACAGGGGGCGATTTATCAGCCCCAGCATTTT. The chain carries TRBV28 and TRBJ1-5, with 9 bases fitting TRBD1. V shed 5 bases and J 5 bases; nucleotides not matched to a gene: 7. The CDR3 runs to 15 residues. Looked up from germline, CDR1 is MDHEN and CDR2 is SYDVKM.

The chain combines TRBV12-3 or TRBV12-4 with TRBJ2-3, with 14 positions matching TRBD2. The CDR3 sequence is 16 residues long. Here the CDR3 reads CTNSLSGTSGSYTQYF. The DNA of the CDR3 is TGTACCAACAGTCTTTCCGGGACTAGCGGGAGTTATACGCAGTATTTT.

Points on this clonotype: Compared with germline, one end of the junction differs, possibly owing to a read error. The CDR3 bases are TGCGCCAGCAGCCCCGGACTAGTCAGTAACGTGGAGCTGTTTTTT. Protein sequence: CASSPGLVSNVELFF. The chain carries TRBV5-4 and TRBJ2-2, with 7 bases fitting TRBD2. This CDR3 has 15 residues. In germline, CDR1 is SGHNT, CDR2 YYREEE (reference sequence).

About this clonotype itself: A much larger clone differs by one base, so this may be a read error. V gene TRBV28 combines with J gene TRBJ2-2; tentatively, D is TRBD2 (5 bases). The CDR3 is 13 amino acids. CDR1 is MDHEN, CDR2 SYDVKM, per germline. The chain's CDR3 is CASRWTGTGELLF. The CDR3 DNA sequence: TGTGCCAGCAGATGGACGGGCACCGGGGAGCTGTTATTT.

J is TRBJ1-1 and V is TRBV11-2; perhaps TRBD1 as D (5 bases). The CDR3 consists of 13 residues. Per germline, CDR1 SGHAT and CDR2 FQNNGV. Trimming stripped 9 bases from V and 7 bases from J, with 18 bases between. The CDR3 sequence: CASSLESRGEAFF. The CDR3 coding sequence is TGTGCCAGTAGTTTAGAGTCAAGGGGTGAAGCTTTCTTT.

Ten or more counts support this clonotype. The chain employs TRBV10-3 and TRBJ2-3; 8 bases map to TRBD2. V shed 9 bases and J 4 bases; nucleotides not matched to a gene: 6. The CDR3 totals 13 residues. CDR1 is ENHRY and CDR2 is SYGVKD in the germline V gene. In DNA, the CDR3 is TGTGCCATTACGGGGGGGCTTGCAGATACGCAGTATTTT. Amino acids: CAITGGLADTQYF.

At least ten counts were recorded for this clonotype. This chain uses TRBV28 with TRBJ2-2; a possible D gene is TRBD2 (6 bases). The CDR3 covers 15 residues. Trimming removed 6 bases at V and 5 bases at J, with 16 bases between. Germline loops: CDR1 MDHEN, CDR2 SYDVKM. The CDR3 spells CASSHGGAGTGELFF. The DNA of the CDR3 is TGTGCCAGCAGCCACGGAGGGGCCGGGACCGGGGAGCTGTTTTTT.

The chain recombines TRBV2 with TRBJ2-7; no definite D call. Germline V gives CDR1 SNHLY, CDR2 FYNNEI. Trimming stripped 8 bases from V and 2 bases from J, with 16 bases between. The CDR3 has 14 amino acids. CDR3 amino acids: CASLAGDHTYEQYF. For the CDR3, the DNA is TGTGCCAGCTTGGCTGGAGATCATACCTACGAGCAGTACTTC.

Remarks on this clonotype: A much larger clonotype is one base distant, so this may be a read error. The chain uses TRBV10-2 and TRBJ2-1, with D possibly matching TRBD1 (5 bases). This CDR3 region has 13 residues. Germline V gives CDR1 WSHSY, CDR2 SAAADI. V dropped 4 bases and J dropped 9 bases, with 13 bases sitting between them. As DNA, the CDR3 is TGCGCCAGCAGTGGGACAAGGGGCGCTGAGCAGTTCTTC. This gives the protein CASSGTRGAEQFF.

The CDR3 sequence: CASTEDRANTEAFF. As DNA, the CDR3 is TGTGCCAGCACTGAGGACAGGGCAAACACTGAAGCTTTCTTT. The chain uses TRBV28 and TRBJ1-1; 8 nucleotides agree with TRBD1. This CDR3 region has 14 residues. CDR1 is MDHEN and CDR2 is SYDVKM in the germline V gene. V lost 7 bases and J lost 2; bases outside the gene matches: 6.

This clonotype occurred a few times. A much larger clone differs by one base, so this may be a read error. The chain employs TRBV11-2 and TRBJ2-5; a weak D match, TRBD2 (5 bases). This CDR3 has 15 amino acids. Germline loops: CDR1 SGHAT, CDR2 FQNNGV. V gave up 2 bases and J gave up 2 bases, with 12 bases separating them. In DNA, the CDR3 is TGTGCCAGCAGCTTAAGGCCAACGGGACAAGAGACCCAGTACTTC. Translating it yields CASSLRPTGQETQYF. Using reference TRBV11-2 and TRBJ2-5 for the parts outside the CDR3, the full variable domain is EAGVAQSPRYKIIEKRQSVAFWCNPISGHATLYWYQQILGQGPKLLIQFQNNGVVDDSQLPKDRFSAERLKGVDSTLKIQPAKLEDSAVYLCASSLRPTGQETQYFGPGTRLLVL.

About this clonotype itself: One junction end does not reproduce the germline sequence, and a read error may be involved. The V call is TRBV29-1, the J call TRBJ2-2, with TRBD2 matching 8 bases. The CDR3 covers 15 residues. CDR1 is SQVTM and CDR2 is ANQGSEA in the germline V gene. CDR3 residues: CSVGLAGRSTRELSF. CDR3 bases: TGCAGCGTTGGTTTAGCGGGAAGGAGCACCAGGGAGCTGTCTTTT.

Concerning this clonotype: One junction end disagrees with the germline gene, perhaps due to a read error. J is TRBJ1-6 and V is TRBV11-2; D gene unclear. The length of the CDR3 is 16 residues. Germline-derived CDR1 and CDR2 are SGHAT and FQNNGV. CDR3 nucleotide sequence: TGTGCCAGTAGCTTCGATCCTCGGTTTCATAATTCACCCCTCCACTTT. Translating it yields CASSFDPRFHNSPLHF. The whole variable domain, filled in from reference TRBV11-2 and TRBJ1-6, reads EAGVAQSPRYKIIEKRQSVAFWCNPISGHATLYWYQQILGQGPKLLIQFQNNGVVDDSQLPKDRFSAERLKGVDSTLKIQPAKLEDSAVYLCASSFDPRFHNSPLHFGNGTRLTVT.

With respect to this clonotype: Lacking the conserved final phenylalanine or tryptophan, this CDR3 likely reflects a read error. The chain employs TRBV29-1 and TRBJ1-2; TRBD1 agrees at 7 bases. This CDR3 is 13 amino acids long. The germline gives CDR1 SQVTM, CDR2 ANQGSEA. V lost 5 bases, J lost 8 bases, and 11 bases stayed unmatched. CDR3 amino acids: CSVKRGGERGYTS. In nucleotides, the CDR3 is TGCAGCGTTAAAAGAGGGGGCGAAAGAGGCTACACCTCC.

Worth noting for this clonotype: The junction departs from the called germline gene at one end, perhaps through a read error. This CDR3 reads CAGSPDSKYREQFF. In nucleotides, the CDR3 is TGTGCCGGCAGTCCGGACTCGAAGTATAGGGAGCAGTTCTTT. V and J are TRBV11-2 and TRBJ2-1; D is perhaps TRBD2 (5 bases). CDR3 size: 14 residues. Per the germline V gene, CDR1 is SGHAT and CDR2 is FQNNGV.

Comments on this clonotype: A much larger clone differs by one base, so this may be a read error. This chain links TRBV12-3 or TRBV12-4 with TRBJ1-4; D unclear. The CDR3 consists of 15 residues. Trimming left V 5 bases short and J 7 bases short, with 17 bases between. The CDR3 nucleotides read TGTGCCAGCAGTCCCCGGAAGGTGTCTACTGAAAAACTGTTTTTT. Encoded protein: CASSPRKVSTEKLFF.

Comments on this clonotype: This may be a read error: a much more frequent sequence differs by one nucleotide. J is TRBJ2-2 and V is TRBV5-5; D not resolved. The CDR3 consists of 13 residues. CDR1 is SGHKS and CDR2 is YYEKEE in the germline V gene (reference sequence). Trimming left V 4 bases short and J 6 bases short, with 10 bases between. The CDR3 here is CASSALPAGELFF. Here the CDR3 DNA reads TGTGCCAGCAGCGCCCTCCCCGCCGGGGAGCTGTTTTTT.

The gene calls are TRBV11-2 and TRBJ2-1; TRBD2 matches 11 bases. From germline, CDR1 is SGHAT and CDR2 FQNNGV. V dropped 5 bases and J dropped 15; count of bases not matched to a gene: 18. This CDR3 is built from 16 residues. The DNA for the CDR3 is TGTGCCAGCAGCCGGTGGACTAGCGGGTTAGAAAATGAGTTGTTCTTC. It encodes CASSRWTSGLENELFF.